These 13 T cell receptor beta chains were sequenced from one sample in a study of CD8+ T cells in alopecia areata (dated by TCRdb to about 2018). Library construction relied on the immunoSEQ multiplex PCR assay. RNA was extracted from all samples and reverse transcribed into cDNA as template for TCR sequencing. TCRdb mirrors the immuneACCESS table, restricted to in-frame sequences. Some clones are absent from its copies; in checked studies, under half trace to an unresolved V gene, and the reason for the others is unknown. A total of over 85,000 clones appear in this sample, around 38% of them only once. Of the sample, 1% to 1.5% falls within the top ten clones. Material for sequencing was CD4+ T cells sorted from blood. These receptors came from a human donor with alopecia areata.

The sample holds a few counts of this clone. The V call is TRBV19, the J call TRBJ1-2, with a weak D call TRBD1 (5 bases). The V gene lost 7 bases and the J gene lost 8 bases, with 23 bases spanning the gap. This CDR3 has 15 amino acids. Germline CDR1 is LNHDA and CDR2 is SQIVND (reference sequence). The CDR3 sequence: CASTSRTSNRPGYTF. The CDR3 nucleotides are TGTGCCAGTACTAGTAGGACATCCAACCGCCCGGGCTACACCTTC.

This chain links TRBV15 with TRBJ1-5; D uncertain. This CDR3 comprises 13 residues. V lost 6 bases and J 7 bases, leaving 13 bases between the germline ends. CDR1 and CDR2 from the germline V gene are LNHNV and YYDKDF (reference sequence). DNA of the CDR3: TGTGCCACCAGTTTCCGGATGAAACAGCCCCAGCATTTT. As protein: CATSFRMKQPQHF.

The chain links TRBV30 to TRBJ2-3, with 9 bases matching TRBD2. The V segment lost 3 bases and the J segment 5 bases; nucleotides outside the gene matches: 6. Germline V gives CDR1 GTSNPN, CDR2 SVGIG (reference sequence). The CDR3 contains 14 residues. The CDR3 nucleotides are TGTGCCTGGAGCCAGACTAGCGGTCAAGATACGCAGTATTTT. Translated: CAWSQTSGQDTQYF. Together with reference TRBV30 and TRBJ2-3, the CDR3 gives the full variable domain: SQTIHQWPATLVQPVGSPLSLECTVEGTSNPNLYWYRQAAGRGLQLLFYSVGIGQISSEVPQNLSASRPQDRQFILSSKKLLLSDSGFYLCAWSQTSGQDTQYFGPGTRLTVL.

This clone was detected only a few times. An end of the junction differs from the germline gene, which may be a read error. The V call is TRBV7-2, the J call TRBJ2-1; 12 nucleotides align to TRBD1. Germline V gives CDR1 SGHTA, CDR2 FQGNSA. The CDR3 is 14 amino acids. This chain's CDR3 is CASSYSGQGAGSIF. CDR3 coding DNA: TGTGCCAGCAGCTATTCGGGACAGGGGGCTGGTTCGATCTTC.

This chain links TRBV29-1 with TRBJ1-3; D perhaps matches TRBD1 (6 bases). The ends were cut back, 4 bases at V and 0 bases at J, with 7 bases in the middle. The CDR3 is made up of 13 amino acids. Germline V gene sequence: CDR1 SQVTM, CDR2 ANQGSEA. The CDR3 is CSVVRGSGNTIYF. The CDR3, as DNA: TGCAGCGTTGTCAGGGGCTCTGGAAACACCATATATTTT.

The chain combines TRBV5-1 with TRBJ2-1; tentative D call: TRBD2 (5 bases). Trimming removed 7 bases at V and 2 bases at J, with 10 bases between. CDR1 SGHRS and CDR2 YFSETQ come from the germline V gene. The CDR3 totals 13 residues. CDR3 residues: CASGESPYNEQFF. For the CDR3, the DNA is TGCGCCAGCGGGGAGTCACCCTACAATGAGCAGTTCTTC.

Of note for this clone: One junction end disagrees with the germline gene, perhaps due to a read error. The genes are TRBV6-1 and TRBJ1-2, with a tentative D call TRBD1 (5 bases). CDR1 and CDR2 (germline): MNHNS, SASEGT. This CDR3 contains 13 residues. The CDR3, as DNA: TGTGCCAGTAGTGCAGGGTCTAACTATGGCTACACCTTC. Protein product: CASSAGSNYGYTF.

As DNA, the CDR3 is TGTGCCAGCAGTCCCTGGACGGACGACGAGCAGTACTTC. Its translation: CASSPWTDDEQYF. The V and J genes are TRBV27 and TRBJ2-7; no definite D call. This CDR3 has 13 residues. CDR1 MNHEY and CDR2 SMNVEV come from the germline V gene (reference sequence). The V and J ends lost 5 bases and 5 bases respectively, with 13 bases between them.

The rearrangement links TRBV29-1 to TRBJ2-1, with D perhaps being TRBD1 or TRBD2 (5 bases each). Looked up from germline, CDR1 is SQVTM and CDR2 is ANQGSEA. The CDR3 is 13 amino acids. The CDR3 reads CIITWGSSNEQFF. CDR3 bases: TGCATCATCACATGGGGGTCCAGCAATGAGCAGTTCTTC.

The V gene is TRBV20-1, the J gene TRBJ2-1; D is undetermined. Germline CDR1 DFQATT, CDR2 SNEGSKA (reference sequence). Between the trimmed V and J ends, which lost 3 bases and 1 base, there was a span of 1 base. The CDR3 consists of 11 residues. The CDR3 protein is CSARSYNEQFF. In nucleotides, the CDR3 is TGCAGTGCTAGGTCCTACAATGAGCAGTTCTTC.

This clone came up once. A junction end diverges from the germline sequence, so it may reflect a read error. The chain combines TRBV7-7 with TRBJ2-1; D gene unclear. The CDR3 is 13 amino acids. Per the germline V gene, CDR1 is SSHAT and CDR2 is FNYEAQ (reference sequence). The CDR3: CASSLGPNNEQFF. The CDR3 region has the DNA TGTGCTAGCAGCTTAGGGCCCAACAATGAGCAGTTCTTC.

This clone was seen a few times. This CDR3 reads CSVDSSSYNEQFF. The CDR3 DNA follows: TGCAGCGTGGACAGCAGCTCCTACAATGAGCAGTTCTTC. The chain uses TRBV29-1 and TRBJ2-1; D perhaps matches TRBD1 (6 bases). Trimming took 6 bases from V and 0 from J, leaving 9 bases between them. The CDR3 spans 13 residues. Germline-derived CDR1 and CDR2 are SQVTM and ANQGSEA.

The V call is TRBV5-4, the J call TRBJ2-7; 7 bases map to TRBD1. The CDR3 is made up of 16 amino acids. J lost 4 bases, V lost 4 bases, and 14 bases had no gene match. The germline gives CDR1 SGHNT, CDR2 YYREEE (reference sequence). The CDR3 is CASSTPNRDSKYEQYF. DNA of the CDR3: TGTGCCAGCAGCACCCCGAACCGGGACAGTAAGTACGAGCAGTACTTC.